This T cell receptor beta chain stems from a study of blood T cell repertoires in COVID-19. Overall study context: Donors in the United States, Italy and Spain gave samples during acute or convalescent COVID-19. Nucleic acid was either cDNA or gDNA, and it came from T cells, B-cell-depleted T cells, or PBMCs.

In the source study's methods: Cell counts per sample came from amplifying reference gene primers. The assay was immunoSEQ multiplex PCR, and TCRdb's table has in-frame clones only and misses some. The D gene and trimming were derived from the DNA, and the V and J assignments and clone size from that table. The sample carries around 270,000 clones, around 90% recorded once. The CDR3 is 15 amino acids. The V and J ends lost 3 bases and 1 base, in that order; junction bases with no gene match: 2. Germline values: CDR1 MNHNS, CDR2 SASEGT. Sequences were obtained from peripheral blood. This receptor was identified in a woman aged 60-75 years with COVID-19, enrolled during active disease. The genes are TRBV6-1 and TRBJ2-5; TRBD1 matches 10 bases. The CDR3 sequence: CASSERTGGQETQYF. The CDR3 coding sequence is TGTGCCAGCAGTGAGCGGACAGGGGGCCAAGAGACCCAGTACTTC.